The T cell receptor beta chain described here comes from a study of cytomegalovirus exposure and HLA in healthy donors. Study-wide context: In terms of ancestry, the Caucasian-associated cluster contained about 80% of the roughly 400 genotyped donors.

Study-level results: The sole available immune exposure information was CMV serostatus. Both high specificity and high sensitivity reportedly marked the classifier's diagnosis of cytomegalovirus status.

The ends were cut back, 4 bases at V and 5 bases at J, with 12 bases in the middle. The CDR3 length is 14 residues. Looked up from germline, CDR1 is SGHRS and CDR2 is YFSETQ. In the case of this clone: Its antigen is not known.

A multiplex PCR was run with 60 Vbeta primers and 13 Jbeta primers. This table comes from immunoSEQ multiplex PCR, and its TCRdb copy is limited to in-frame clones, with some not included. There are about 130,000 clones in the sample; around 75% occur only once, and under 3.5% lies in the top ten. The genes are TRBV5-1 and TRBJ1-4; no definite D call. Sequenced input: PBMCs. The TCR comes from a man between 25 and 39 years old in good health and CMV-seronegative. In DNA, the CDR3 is TGCGCCAGCAGCGGAGGAGGTCCCAATGAAAAACTGTTTTTT. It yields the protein CASSGGGPNEKLFF.